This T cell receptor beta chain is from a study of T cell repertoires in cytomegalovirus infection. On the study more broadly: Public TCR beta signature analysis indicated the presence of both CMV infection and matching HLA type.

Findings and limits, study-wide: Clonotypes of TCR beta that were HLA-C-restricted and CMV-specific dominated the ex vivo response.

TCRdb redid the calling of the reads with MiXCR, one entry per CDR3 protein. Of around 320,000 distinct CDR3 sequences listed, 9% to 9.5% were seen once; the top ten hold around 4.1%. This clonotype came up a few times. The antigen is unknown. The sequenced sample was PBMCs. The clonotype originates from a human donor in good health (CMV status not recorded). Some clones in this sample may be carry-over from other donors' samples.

The CDR3 coding sequence is TGTGCCAGCAGTTCATCCGGGACAGGGAAAGAAAAACTGTTTTTT. Residues: CASSSSGTGKEKLFF. V usage is TRBV28 and J usage is TRBJ1-4; 9 bases align to TRBD1. The CDR3 is made up of 15 amino acids. With 4 bases clipped from V and 8 bases from J, the junction kept 8 bases outside the gene matches. Germline V gene data show CDR1 as MDHEN and CDR2 as SYDVKM.